A selection of T cell receptor beta chains follows, all from one sample in a study of early T cells in non-severe SARS-CoV-2 infection. TCRdb analysed the 5' RACE reads with MiXCR anew, one entry per CDR3 protein. The sample gives about 64,000 distinct CDR3 sequences, more than 7% of which show up once; 13% is in the top ten. This sample comprised whole blood, obtained at baseline. All receptors derive from an adult who was a healthcare worker with PCR-confirmed SARS-CoV-2 infection or an uninfected control (not recorded which). Each CDR3 is given with its conserved first and last residue. The D gene is left open where the match is weak. Clone size is shown for a subset of rows, as once, few, many or a class of expanded clone.

size	V	J	D	DNA	CDR3
many	TRBV20-1	TRBJ2-3	.	TGCAGTGCTAGGTCCCGGGACGAACTTTACACAGATACGCAGTATTTT	CSARSRDELYTDTQYF
few	TRBV2	TRBJ2-7	.	TGTGCCAGCAGGCTACAGGGAGGCTCCTACGAGCAGTACTTC	CASRLQGGSYEQYF
.	TRBV6-5	TRBJ2-3	.	TGTGCCAGCAGTCCTCTGTGGGGGATAAACACAGATACGCAGTATTTT	CASSPLWGINTDTQYF
many	TRBV9	TRBJ2-1	.	TGTGCCAGCAGCGCTGTACAGGGCGGCTACCATGAGCAGTTCTTC	CASSAVQGGYHEQFF
many	TRBV20-1	TRBJ1-1	.	TGCAGTGCTAGACCGGAGACTGAAGCTTTCTTT	CSARPETEAFF
many	TRBV5-5	TRBJ1-1	.	TGTGCCAGCAGCTTTACAGTTGTGGAGACTGAAGCTTTCTTT	CASSFTVVETEAFF
few	TRBV7-9	TRBJ1-5	.	TGTGCCAGCATCTCTAAAGGCGGGGGGAGAGGCAATCAGCCCCAGCATTTT	CASISKGGGRGNQPQHF
few	TRBV4-2	TRBJ1-4	.	TGTGCCAGCAGCCAGACCCCGTCCGGGACGGCTAATGAAAAACTGTTTTTT	CASSQTPSGTANEKLFF
many	TRBV29-1	TRBJ2-7	.	TGCAGCGTGGCGGAGTCCTACGAGCAGTACTTC	CSVAESYEQYF
many	TRBV7-2	TRBJ1-6	.	TGTGCCAGCAGTCCGGGACGGGGAGGGTCACCCCTCCACTTT	CASSPGRGGSPLHF
few	TRBV11-2	TRBJ2-1	TRBD2	TGTGCCAGCAGCTTAGATCAGTGGGAGGGCCCGGATGAGCAGTTCTTC	CASSLDQWEGPDEQFF
many	TRBV20-1	TRBJ1-2	.	TGCAGTGCTAACACAGGGAATAACTATGGCTACACCTTC	CSANTGNNYGYTF
few	TRBV5-1	TRBJ1-5	.	TGCGCCAGCAGCGGCGGGAAACCCCAGCATTTT	CASSGGKPQHF
.	TRBV7-3	TRBJ2-2	TRBD2	TGTGCCAGCAGCATAACTAGCGGGAGCTACACCGGGGAGCTGTTTTTT	CASSITSGSYTGELFF
.	TRBV7-3	TRBJ2-2	.	TGTGCCAGCAGCTTAGGGTCCCGAAGAAACGGGGAGCTGTTTTTT	CASSLGSRRNGELFF
few	TRBV14	TRBJ1-3	.	TGTGCCAGCAGCCGGGGAACGGTATACTCTGGAAACACCATATATTTT	CASSRGTVYSGNTIYF
.	TRBV30	TRBJ2-7	.	TGTGCCTGGAGTGTACAAGGTTACTACGAGCAGTACTTC	CAWSVQGYYEQYF
few	TRBV6-5	TRBJ2-5	.	TGTGCCAGCAGTGGGAGTCGAGAGACCCAGTACTTC	CASSGSRETQYF
many	TRBV6-6	TRBJ1-1	.	TGTGCCAGCAGTTTTCACAAAAACACTGAAGCTTTCTTT	CASSFHKNTEAFF
.	TRBV30	TRBJ2-1	TRBD2	TGTGCCTGGACCCCCGGGACTAGCGGGAGAGTGGGGCAGTTCTTC	CAWTPGTSGRVGQFF
few	TRBV7-2	TRBJ2-2	TRBD2	TGTGCCAGCAGCCCACAGCGACTAGCGGGATCGGGGGAGCTGTTTTTT	CASSPQRLAGSGELFF
few	TRBV3-1	TRBJ2-3	.	TGTGCCAGCAGCTCCAGGGGCGGAAGCACAGATACGCAGTATTTT	CASSSRGGSTDTQYF
.	TRBV6-1	TRBJ2-6	.	TGTGCCAGCAGATTTAGCTCTGGGGCCAACGTCCTGACTTTC	CASRFSSGANVLTF
few	TRBV13	TRBJ2-7	TRBD2	TGTGCCAGCAGCCCACCCGGACTAGCAGAGTACGAGCAGTACTTC	CASSPPGLAEYEQYF
few	TRBV12-5	TRBJ2-2	.	TGTGCTAGTGCCTTGAACAGTCCGGTCGGGGAGCTGTTTTTT	CASALNSPVGELFF
few	TRBV6-5	TRBJ2-7	TRBD1	TGTGCCAGCAGTTACCGGGACAGCTACGAGCAGTACTTC	CASSYRDSYEQYF
.	TRBV20-1	TRBJ2-1	.	TGCAGTGCTAGCCGGGACCCCTACAATGAGCAGTTCTTC	CSASRDPYNEQFF
.	TRBV5-1	TRBJ2-1	.	TGCGCCAGCAGATCGGGGGTGAGCTCCTACAATGAGCAGTTCTTC	CASRSGVSSYNEQFF
few	TRBV5-1	TRBJ1-2	TRBD1	TGCGCCAGCAGCTTCAGGGGGCGCATCGATGGCTACACCTTC	CASSFRGRIDGYTF
.	TRBV5-4	TRBJ1-2	.	TGTGCCAGCAGCTTTCCTTCGGGCCACGGGGGCTACACCTTC	CASSFPSGHGGYTF
many	TRBV29-1	TRBJ1-2	.	TGCAGCGTTGAATATAATACAGGGACCGGCTACACCTTC	CSVEYNTGTGYTF
many	TRBV25-1	TRBJ2-3	.	TGTGCCAGCAGTGATAGCAGGGGCCGCACAGATACGCAGTATTTT	CASSDSRGRTDTQYF
.	TRBV27	TRBJ2-1	.	TGTGCCAGCAGTTTATCCCCCCGGCGGCCCTACAATGAGCAGTTCTTC	CASSLSPRRPYNEQFF
many	TRBV10-2	TRBJ1-6	TRBD1	TGCGCCAGCATGAGAACGGGGACAGCTAATTCACCCCTCCACTTT	CASMRTGTANSPLHF
few	TRBV5-4	TRBJ2-1	TRBD1	TGTGCCAGCAGCACGACAGGGAGAGACAATGAGCAGTTCTTC	CASSTTGRDNEQFF
few	TRBV5-1	TRBJ1-1	.	TGCACCAGCAGCTTAAACTTGAACACTGAAGCTTTCTTT	CTSSLNLNTEAFF
.	TRBV7-9	TRBJ1-1	.	TGTGCCAGCAGCCTAGGGGAAATGAACACTGAAGCTTTCTTT	CASSLGEMNTEAFF
many	TRBV10-3	TRBJ2-1	.	TGTGCCATCAGTGCCCAAGGGATCTCCTACAATGAGCAGTTCTTC	CAISAQGISYNEQFF
.	TRBV7-2	TRBJ1-3	TRBD1	TGTGCCAGCAGCTGGACAGGGGGTTACACTGGAAACACCATATATTTT	CASSWTGGYTGNTIYF
many	TRBV7-9	TRBJ2-1	.	TGTGCCAGCAGCTTCCAGGGCGGCGCGGAGAATGAGCAGTTCTTC	CASSFQGGAENEQFF
few	TRBV7-2	TRBJ2-2	.	TGTGCCAGCAGCTTCTCCCCCGGGAACACCGGGGAGCTGTTTTTT	CASSFSPGNTGELFF
.	TRBV7-2	TRBJ2-7	.	TGTGCCAGCAGCTTAGTGGCCACGACCTACGAGCAGTACTTC	CASSLVATTYEQYF
few	TRBV5-1	TRBJ2-5	.	TGCGCCAGCAGCTTGATGCACACCATGGAGACCCAGTACTTC	CASSLMHTMETQYF
.	TRBV30	TRBJ1-1	.	TGTGCCTGGAGTGGGGTCTTGGGCACTGAAGCTTTCTTT	CAWSGVLGTEAFF
.	TRBV6-2/TRBV6-3	TRBJ2-1	TRBD2	TGTGCCAGCAGTCAACAAAGACTAGCGGGGGGATACAATGAGCAGTTCTTC	CASSQQRLAGGYNEQFF
few	TRBV5-1	TRBJ2-1	TRBD2	TGCGCCAGCAGCTTAGGGACTAGCGGCAATGAGCAGTTCTTC	CASSLGTSGNEQFF
few	TRBV10-3	TRBJ1-1	.	TGTGCCATCAGGGGGGACATGGGCATGACTGAAGCTTTCTTT	CAIRGDMGMTEAFF
many	TRBV10-3	TRBJ2-1	TRBD2	TGTGCCATCAGCGGACTAGGGACTTACAATGAGCAGTTCTTC	CAISGLGTYNEQFF
.	TRBV7-2	TRBJ2-2	.	TGTGCCAGCAGCCTATCGAACACCGGGGAGCTGTTTTTT	CASSLSNTGELFF
many	TRBV29-1	TRBJ2-1	.	TGCAGCGTGGAGACGGGACGCACTAACAATGAGCAGTTCTTC	CSVETGRTNNEQFF
.	TRBV6-6	TRBJ2-7	.	TGTGCCAGCAGCCCCAGGGGTTTGGGCTCCTACGAGCAGTACTTC	CASSPRGLGSYEQYF
many	TRBV6-6	TRBJ2-7	.	TGTGCCAGCCGACGGGGCGGGACCGGCTCCTACGAGCAGTACTTC	CASRRGGTGSYEQYF
.	TRBV7-9	TRBJ2-5	TRBD2	TGTGCCAGCAGCCCCCAGCGGGAGCTTTCGAAGACCCAGTACTTC	CASSPQRELSKTQYF